This paragraph covers one T cell receptor (beta chain) sequence. V lost 4 bases to trimming and J lost 6 bases; unmatched junction nucleotides: 7. The germline gives CDR1 SGHDT, CDR2 YYEEEE. The CDR3 runs 15 residues. Clones were sequenced by immunoSEQ multiplex PCR, and TCRdb holds only the in-frame ones, with some missing. The profile covers fewer than 85,000 clones, with 85% to 90% appearing a single time and around 9.9% taken by the ten largest. The sample belongs to a study of OX40 agonist ivuxolimab in advanced cancers. This specimen consisted of CD4+ or CD8+ T cells sorted from blood, obtained in a trial of the OX40 agonist ivuxolimab. The TCR sequence derives from an adult with an advanced solid tumor such as melanoma, head and neck, liver or kidney cancer. The chain links TRBV5-6 to TRBJ2-2; 9 bases line up with TRBD2. CDR3 in amino acids: CASSPGTSISGELFF. The CDR3 DNA reads TGTGCCAGCAGCCCCGGGACTAGCATTTCCGGGGAGCTGTTTTTT.